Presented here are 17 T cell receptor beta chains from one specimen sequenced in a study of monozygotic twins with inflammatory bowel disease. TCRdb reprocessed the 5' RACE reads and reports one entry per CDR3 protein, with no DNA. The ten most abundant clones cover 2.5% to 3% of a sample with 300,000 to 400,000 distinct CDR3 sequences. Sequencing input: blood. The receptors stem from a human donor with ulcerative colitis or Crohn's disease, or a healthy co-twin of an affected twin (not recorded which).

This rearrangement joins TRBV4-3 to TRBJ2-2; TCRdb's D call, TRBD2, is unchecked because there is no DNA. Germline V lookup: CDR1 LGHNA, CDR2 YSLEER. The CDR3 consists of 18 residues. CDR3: CASSQDYSGGAYTGELFF.

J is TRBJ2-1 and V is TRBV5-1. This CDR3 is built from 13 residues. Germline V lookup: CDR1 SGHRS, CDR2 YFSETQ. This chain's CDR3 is CASSRSTANEQFF.

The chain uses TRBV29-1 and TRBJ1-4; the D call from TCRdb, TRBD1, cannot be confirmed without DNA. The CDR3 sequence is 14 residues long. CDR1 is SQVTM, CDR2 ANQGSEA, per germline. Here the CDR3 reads CSGAGTGNPQKLFF.

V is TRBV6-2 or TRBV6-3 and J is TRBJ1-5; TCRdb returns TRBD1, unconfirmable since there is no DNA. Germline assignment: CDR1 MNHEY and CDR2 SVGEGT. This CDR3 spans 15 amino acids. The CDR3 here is CASSQPGQVNQPQHF.

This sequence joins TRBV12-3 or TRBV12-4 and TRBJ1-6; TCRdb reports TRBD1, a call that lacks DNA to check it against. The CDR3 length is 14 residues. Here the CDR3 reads CASSPRGFNSPLHF.

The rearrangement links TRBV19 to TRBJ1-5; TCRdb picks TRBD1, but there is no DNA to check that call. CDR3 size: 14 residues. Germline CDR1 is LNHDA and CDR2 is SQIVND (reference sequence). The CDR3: CASRAGRSAQPQHF.

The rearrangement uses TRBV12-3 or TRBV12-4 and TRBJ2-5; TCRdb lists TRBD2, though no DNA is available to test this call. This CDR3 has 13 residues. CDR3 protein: CASTPEGLETQYF.

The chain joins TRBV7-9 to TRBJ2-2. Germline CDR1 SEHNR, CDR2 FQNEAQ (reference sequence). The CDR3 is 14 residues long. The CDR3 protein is CASQTLGAAGELFF. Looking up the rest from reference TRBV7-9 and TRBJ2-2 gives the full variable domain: DTGVSQNPRHKITKRGQNVTFRCDPISEHNRLYWYRQTLGQGPEFLTYFQNEAQLEKSRLLSDRFSAERPKGSFSTLEIQRTEQGDSAMYLCASQTLGAAGELFFGEGSRLTVL.

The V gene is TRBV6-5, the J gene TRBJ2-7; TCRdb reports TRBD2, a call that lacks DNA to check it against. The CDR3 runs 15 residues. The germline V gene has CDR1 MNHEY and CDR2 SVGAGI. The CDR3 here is CASSYRGHRGYEQYF.

The CDR3 reads CASSIRSGWYIQYF. The V call is TRBV19, the J call TRBJ2-4. The CDR3 has 14 residues. Looked up from germline, CDR1 is LNHDA and CDR2 is SQIVND (reference sequence).

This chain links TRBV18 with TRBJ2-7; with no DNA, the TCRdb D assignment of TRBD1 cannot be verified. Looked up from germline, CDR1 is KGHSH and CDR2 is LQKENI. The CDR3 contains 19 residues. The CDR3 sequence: CASSPLPVSGQGNSGEQYF.

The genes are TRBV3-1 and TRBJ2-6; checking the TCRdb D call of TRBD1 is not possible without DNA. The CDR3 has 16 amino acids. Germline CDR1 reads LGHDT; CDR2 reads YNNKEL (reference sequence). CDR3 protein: CASSQDRGSGANVLTF.

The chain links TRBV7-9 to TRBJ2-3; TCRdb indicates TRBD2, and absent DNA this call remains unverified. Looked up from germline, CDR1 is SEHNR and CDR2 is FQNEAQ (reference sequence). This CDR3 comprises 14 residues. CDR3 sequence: CASSLSLLSDTQYF.

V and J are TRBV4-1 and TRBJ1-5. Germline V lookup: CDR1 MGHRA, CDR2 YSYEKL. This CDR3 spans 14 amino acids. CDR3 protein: CASSQTTSNQPQHF.

The CDR3 is CASSNGGGLGEQFF. The V and J genes are TRBV5-4 and TRBJ2-1; TCRdb's D call, TRBD1, is unchecked because there is no DNA. Germline loops: CDR1 SGHNT, CDR2 YYREEE (reference sequence). The CDR3 sequence is 14 residues long.

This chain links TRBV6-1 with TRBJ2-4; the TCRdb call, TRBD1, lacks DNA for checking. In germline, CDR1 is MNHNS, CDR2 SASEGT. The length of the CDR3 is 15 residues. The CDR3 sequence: CASLTGNNAKNIQYF.

CDR3 protein: CASSQVPHSNTEAFF. The chain combines TRBV4-3 with TRBJ1-1. Germline CDR1 and CDR2: LGHNA and YSLEER. The CDR3 spans 15 residues.